This T cell receptor (beta chain) appears in the sequencing data of a study of blood T cell repertoires in COVID-19. Study-level information: Specimens from acute and convalescent COVID-19 originated in the United States, Italy and Spain.

Original analysis: Amplification from reference gene primers served as the basis for estimated nucleated cell counts. Produced via immunoSEQ multiplex PCR; TCRdb's table is partial and in-frame only. From that table come the V and J calls and clone size; the DNA was used to work out D and trimming. The sample consists of a few hundred thousand clones, about 87% of them appearing once. CDR1 is MNHEY, CDR2 SVGEGT, per germline. With 5 bases removed from V and 0 bases from J, the gap between germline ends came to 11 bases. The length of the CDR3 is 14 residues. Seattle-derived patients entered the study during active infection and were followed longitudinally.

The clonotype comes from a woman aged 50 to 60 with COVID-19, enrolled during active disease. The sample comprised peripheral blood. The chain uses TRBV6-2 or TRBV6-3 and TRBJ2-7; D is uncertain. The CDR3 nucleotides read TGTGCCAGCAGTCAACTATTAAGCTCCTACGAGCAGTACTTC. Translated: CASSQLLSSYEQYF.